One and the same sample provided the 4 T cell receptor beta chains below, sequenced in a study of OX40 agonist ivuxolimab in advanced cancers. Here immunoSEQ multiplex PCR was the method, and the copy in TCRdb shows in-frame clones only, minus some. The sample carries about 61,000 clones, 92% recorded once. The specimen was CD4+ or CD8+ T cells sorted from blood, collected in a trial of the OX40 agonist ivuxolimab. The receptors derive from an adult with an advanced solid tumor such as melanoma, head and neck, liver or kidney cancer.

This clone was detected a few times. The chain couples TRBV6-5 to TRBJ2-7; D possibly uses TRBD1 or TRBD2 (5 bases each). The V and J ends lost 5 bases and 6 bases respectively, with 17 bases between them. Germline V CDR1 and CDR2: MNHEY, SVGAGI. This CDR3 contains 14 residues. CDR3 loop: CASSPTRGPLEQYV. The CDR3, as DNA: TGTGCCAGCAGTCCTACGAGGGGACCTCTCGAGCAGTACGTC.

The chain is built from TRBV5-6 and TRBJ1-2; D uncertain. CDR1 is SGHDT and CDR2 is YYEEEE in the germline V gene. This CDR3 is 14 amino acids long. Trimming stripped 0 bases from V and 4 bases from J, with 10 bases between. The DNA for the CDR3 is TGTGCCAGCAGCTTGGCCGAGGAGGCCTATGGCTACACCTTC. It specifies CASSLAEEAYGYTF.

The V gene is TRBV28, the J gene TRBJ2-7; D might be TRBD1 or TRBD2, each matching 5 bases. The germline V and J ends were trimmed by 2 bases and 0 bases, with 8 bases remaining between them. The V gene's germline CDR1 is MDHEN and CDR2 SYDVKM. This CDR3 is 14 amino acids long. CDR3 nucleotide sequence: TGTGCCAGCAGTTTAGGGACCTTCTCCTACGAGCAGTACTTC. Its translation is CASSLGTFSYEQYF.

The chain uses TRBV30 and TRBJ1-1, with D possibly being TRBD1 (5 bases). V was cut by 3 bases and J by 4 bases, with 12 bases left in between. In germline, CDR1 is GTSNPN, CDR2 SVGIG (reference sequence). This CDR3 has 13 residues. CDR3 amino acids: CAWSHGGGTEAFF. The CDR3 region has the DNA TGTGCCTGGAGCCACGGGGGGGGCACTGAAGCTTTCTTT.